This T cell receptor beta chain was sequenced in a study of PD-1 blockade in classical Hodgkin lymphoma. The study's findings and limits: Whereas CD4+ TCR diversity had risen significantly by C4D1, CD8+ TCR diversity had not.

Assay: immunoSEQ multiplex PCR; the TCRdb copy retains only in-frame clones and omits some. Found here are 20,000 or so clones, roughly 83% of them singletons; the top ten hold roughly 6.4%. Every single patient, without exception, relapsed after autologous stem cell transplantation, and brentuximab vedotin exposure varied. Best overall response was complete response, partial response or progressive disease in these relapsed/refractory classical Hodgkin lymphoma patients. Notes on this clone: The antigen remains unidentified.

CDR1 and CDR2 (germline): MDHEN, SYDVKM. V was clipped by 5 bases and J by 0 bases; unmatched bases: 9. The CDR3 contains 16 residues. The TCR was taken from a human donor with classical Hodgkin lymphoma. The sequencing here drew on peripheral blood mononuclear cells (PBMCs), taken at baseline. V usage is TRBV28 and J usage is TRBJ1-2; 7 bases match TRBD1. This chain's CDR3 is CASSTTGNWSNYGYTF. The CDR3 DNA is TGTGCCAGCAGTACGACAGGGAATTGGTCTAACTATGGCTACACCTTC.